The 9 T cell receptor beta chains given below trace back to one sample, sequenced in a study of shared clonotypes between healthy human individuals. Sequencing used immunoSEQ multiplex PCR; TCRdb keeps in-frame clones, though not all of them. The sample has approximately 640,000 clones, around 72% seen once; the top ten hold under 2%. The sample comprised memory CD4+ T cells sorted from blood. Subset indicated: CD45RA-negative fraction. The source is a young woman in good health.

This CDR3 reads CASSTGGGPNRAFF. Here the CDR3 DNA reads TGCGCCAGCAGCACTGGTGGCGGACCTAATAGGGCTTTCTTT. The chain is built from TRBV5-1 and TRBJ1-1, with D unclear. CDR1 is SGHRS and CDR2 is YFSETQ in the germline V gene. The CDR3 extends over 14 amino acids. V lost 4 bases and J 11 bases, leaving 21 bases between the germline ends.

CDR3 DNA: TGCGCCAGCAGCTTGGAGGGTCGGGGTGTGCGCGAGCAGTACTTC. Translated, it gives CASSLEGRGVREQYF. This sequence joins TRBV5-1 and TRBJ2-7, with D tentatively TRBD2 (5 bases). With 0 bases removed from V and 6 bases from J, the gap between germline ends came to 16 bases. The CDR3 contains 15 residues. Germline V gene data show CDR1 as SGHRS and CDR2 as YFSETQ.

The chain carries TRBV4-3 and TRBJ2-7, with 9 bases identical to TRBD1. Unmatched junction bases numbered 4, after V lost 4 bases and J lost 0 bases. Per germline, CDR1 LGHNA and CDR2 YSLEER. The CDR3 extends over 15 amino acids. The CDR3 sequence: CASSPGQGSSYEQYF. CDR3 coding DNA: TGCGCCAGCAGCCCTGGACAGGGGAGCTCCTACGAGCAGTACTTC.

There are a few counts of this clone. The chain couples TRBV5-1 to TRBJ2-3; D uncertain. Trimming removed 4 bases at V and 6 bases at J, with 9 bases between. Germline CDR1 and CDR2: SGHRS and YFSETQ. There are 12 residues in the CDR3. This chain's CDR3 is CASSQPPDTQYF. The CDR3 DNA reads TGCGCCAGCAGCCAGCCCCCTGATACGCAGTATTTT.

Turning to this clone: This same CDR3 is encoded by further DNA sequences in the sample. The rearrangement uses TRBV7-6 and TRBJ2-5; a weak D match, TRBD1 (6 bases). CDR1 SGHVS and CDR2 FNYEAQ come from the germline V gene. The CDR3 sequence is 15 residues long. Trimming stripped 1 base from V and 0 bases from J, with 9 bases between. CDR3 nucleotides: TGTGCCAGCAGCTTAGTGGGGGCATACCAAGAGACCCAGTACTTC. It encodes CASSLVGAYQETQYF.

The V call is TRBV15, the J call TRBJ2-5; TRBD2 might be the D (6 bases). The germline V and J ends were trimmed by 0 bases and 5 bases, with 10 bases remaining between them. This CDR3 is built from 14 residues. The germline V gene has CDR1 LNHNV and CDR2 YYDKDF (reference sequence). The chain's CDR3 is CATSRDVGRETQYF. For the CDR3, the DNA is TGTGCCACCAGCAGAGATGTGGGGAGGGAGACCCAGTACTTC.

The chain employs TRBV30 and TRBJ2-5, with D perhaps matching TRBD1 (6 bases). V was trimmed by 0 bases and J by 2 bases, leaving 13 bases between them. This CDR3 comprises 15 residues. CDR1 is GTSNPN, CDR2 SVGIG, per germline (reference sequence). For the CDR3, the DNA is TGTGCCTGGAGTGTCCTGGTGGGACAACAAGAGACCCAGTACTTC. This codes for CAWSVLVGQQETQYF. Filled out from reference TRBV30 and TRBJ2-5, the complete variable domain reads SQTIHQWPATLVQPVGSPLSLECTVEGTSNPNLYWYRQAAGRGLQLLFYSVGIGQISSEVPQNLSASRPQDRQFILSSKKLLLSDSGFYLCAWSVLVGQQETQYFGPGTRLLVL.

Concerning this clone itself: This same CDR3 is encoded by further DNA sequences in the sample. J is TRBJ2-1 and V is TRBV5-6, with D uncertain. Germline loops: CDR1 SGHDT, CDR2 YYEEEE. The length of the CDR3 is 12 residues. V was shortened by 0 bases and J by 7 bases, with 5 bases between the two germline ends. The CDR3 DNA is TGTGCCAGCAGCTTGGTGCAAAATGAGCAGTTCTTC. This gives the protein CASSLVQNEQFF.

The gene calls are TRBV28 and TRBJ2-3, with TRBD2 matching over 15 bases. V dropped 11 bases and J dropped 10; count of bases not matched to a gene: 4. The CDR3 contains 12 residues. Germline loops: CDR1 MDHEN, CDR2 SYDVKM. Here the CDR3 DNA reads TGTGCCGCGGGACTAGCGGGAGGAGCGCAGTATTTT. Translation: CAAGLAGGAQYF.